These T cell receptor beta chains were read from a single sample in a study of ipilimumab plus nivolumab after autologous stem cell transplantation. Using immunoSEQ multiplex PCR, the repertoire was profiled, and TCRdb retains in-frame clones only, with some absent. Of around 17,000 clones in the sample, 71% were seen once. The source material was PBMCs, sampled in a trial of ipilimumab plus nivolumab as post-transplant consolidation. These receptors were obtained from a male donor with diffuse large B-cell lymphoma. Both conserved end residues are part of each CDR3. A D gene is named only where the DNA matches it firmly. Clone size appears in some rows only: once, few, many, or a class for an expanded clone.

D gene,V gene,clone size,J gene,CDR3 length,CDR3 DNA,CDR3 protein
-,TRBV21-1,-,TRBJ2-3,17,TGTGCCAGCAGCAAATCGGTAAGGGCAGTACACACAGATACGCAGTATTTT,CASSKSVRAVHTDTQYF
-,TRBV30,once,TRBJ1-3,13,TGTGCCTGGAGCCTGTCCTCTGGAAACACCATATATTTT,CAWSLSSGNTIYF
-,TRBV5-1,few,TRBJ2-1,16,TGCGCCAGCAGCTTGGCAACGGGACTGGTGGGCAATGAGCAGTTCTTC,CASSLATGLVGNEQFF
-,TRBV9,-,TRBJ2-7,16,TGTGCCAGCAGCCAAGGATCGACAGGTTCCCTCTACGAGCAGTACTTC,CASSQGSTGSLYEQYF
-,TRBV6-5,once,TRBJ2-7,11,TGTGCCAGCAGTGCCTACTACGAGCAGTACTTC,CASSAYYEQYF
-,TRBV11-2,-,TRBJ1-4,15,TGTGCCAGCAGCTCCGCAGGGTCAACTAATGAAAAACTGTTTTTT,CASSSAGSTNEKLFF
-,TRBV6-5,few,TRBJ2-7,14,TGTGCCAGCAGTCCCAGGGGCCAGGGATACGAGCAGTACTTC,CASSPRGQGYEQYF
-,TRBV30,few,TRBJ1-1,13,TGTGCCTGGAGTGTCGAGGGAGGGACTGAAGCTTTCTTT,CAWSVEGGTEAFF
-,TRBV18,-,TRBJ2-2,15,TGTGCCAGCTCACCCCAGGACGACACCACCGGGGAGCTGTTTTTT,CASSPQDDTTGELFF
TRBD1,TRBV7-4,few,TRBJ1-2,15,TGTGCCAGCAGCTTAGTAGAGGGGGCGGGCTATGGCTACACCTTC,CASSLVEGAGYGYTF
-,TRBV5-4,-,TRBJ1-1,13,TGTGCCAGCAGCCCCACGGGGAACACTGAAGCTTTCTTT,CASSPTGNTEAFF
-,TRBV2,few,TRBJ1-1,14,TGTGCCAGCAACTTCAAGGGAGGAAACACTGAAGCTTTCTTT,CASNFKGGNTEAFF
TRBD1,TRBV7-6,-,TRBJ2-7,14,TGTGCCAGCAGCTCCGGACAGGGCTCCTACGAGCAGTACTTC,CASSSGQGSYEQYF
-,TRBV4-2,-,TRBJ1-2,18,TGTGCCAGCAGCCAAGATCAGACGGGGCGCGCGCCTAACTATGGCTACACCTTC,CASSQDQTGRAPNYGYTF
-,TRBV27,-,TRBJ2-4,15,TGTGCCAGCCGGACCCTAAATTCATTCAAAAACATTCAGTACTTC,CASRTLNSFKNIQYF
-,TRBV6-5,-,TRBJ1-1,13,TGTGCCAGCAGTCTCACGTTGGGCACTGAAGCTTTCTTT,CASSLTLGTEAFF